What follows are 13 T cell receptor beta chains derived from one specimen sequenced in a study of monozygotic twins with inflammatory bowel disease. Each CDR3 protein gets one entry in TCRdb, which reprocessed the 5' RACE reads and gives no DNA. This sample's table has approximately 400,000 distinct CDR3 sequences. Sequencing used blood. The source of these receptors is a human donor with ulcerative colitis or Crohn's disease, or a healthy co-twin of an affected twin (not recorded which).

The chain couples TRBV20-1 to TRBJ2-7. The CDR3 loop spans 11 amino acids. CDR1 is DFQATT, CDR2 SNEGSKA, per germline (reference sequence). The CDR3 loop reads CSASLGDEQYF.

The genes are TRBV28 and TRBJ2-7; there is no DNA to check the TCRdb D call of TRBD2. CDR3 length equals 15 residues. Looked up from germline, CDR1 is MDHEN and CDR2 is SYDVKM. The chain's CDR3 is CASRNPGLVDYEQYF.

CDR3 in amino acids: CASSVGDTFGGEQFF. This chain connects TRBV9 to TRBJ2-1. The CDR3 has 15 amino acids. Per the germline V gene, CDR1 is SGDLS and CDR2 is YYNGEE. Full variable domain (remainder filled in from reference TRBV9 and TRBJ2-1): DSGVTQTPKHLITATGQRVTLRCSPRSGDLSVYWYQQSLDQGLQFLIQYYNGEERAKGNILERFSAQQFPDLHSELNLSSLELGDSALYFCASSVGDTFGGEQFFGPGTRLTVL.

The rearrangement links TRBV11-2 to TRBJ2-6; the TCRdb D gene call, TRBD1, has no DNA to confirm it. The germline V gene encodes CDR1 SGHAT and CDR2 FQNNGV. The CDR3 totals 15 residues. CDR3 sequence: CASSLYRSRANVLTF.

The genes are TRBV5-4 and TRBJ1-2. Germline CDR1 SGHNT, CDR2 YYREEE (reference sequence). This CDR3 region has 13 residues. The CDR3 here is CASSSFQSYGYTF. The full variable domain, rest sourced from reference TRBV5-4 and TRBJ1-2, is ETGVTQSPTHLIKTRGQQVTLRCSSQSGHNTVSWYQQALGQGPQFIFQYYREEENGRGNFPPRFSGLQFPNYSSELNVNALELDDSALYLCASSSFQSYGYTFGSGTRLTVV.

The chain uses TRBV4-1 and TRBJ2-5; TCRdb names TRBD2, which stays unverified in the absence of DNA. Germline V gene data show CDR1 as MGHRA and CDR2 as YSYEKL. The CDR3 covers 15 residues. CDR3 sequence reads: CASNLAGGPEETQYF.

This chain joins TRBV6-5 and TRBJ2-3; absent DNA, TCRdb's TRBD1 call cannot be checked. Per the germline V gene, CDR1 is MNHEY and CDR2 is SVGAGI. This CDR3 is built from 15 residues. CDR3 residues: CASSYGGGGLDTQYF.

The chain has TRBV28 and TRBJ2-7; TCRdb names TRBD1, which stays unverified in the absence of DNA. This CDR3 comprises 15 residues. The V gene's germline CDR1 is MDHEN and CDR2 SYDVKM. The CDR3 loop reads CASSPGTGVAYEQYF.

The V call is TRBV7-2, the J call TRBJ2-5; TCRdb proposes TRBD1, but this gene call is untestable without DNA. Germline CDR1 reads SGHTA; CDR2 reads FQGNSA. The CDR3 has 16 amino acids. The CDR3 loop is CTSSSGAGGSGKTQYF.

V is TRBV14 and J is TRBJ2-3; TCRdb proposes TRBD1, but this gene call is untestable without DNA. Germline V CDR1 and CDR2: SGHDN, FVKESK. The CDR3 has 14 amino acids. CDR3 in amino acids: CASSQEGGADTQYF.

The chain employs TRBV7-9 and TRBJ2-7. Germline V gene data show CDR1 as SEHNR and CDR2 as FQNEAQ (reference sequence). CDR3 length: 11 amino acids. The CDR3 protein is CASSTRNEQYF. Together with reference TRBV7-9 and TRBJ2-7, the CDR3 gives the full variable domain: DTGVSQNPRHKITKRGQNVTFRCDPISEHNRLYWYRQTLGQGPEFLTYFQNEAQLEKSRLLSDRFSAERPKGSFSTLEIQRTEQGDSAMYLCASSTRNEQYFGPGTRLTVT.

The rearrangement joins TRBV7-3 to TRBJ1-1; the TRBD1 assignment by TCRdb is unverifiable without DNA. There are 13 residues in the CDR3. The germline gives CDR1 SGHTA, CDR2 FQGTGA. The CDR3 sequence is CASSLRGSAEAFF.

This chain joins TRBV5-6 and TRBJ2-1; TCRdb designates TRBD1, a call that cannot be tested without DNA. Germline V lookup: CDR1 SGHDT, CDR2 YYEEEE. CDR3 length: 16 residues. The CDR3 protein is CASSLGPGDTYNEQFF.